The source of this TCR beta chain is a study of T cell responses to AZD1222 COVID-19 vaccine. As for this clone: Antigen unknown.

Study-wide points: Spike was spanned by vaccine-associated CD4 TCRs, with dominance at 160-218 and 743-854. Spike-specific TCR breadth and depth rose after two AZD1222 doses. White British donors predominated, females outnumbered males, and clonal diversity was possibly underestimated.

TCRdb keeps only in-frame clones here, not all; method: immunoSEQ multiplex PCR. The table shows some 150,000 clones, with more than 85% occurring only once. Pooling was applied to second doses at about 4 or about 12 weeks. The CDR3 has 13 amino acids. CDR1 is SEHNR and CDR2 is FQNEAQ in the germline V gene (reference sequence). The V gene lost 6 bases and the J gene lost 1 base, with 6 bases spanning the gap. The sequence was collected from an adult who received the AZD1222 COVID-19 vaccine. The chain recombines TRBV7-9 with TRBJ2-2, with D unclear. The sample in question was peripheral blood, obtained 28 days after the second AZD1222 dose. The CDR3 reads CASRWGNTGELFF. The CDR3 DNA reads as TGTGCCAGCAGATGGGGGAACACCGGGGAGCTGTTTTTT.